This T cell receptor beta chain is drawn from a study of control samples from healthy donors and cancer patients. Sequenced by immunoSEQ multiplex PCR; TCRdb stores in-frame clones only, minus some. The sample records about 160,000 clones, roughly 95% being singletons. CDR1 and CDR2 (germline): KGHDR, SFDVKD. J gave up 0 bases and V 4 bases, and 4 bases lay outside the gene matches. There are 16 residues in the CDR3. This TCR was recovered from a woman aged 30 to 39 in good health. This chain joins TRBV24-1 and TRBJ2-1; 8 positions agree with TRBD1. The sample taken for sequencing was blood. CDR3: CATSDRGPHSYNEQFF. DNA of the CDR3: TGTGCCACCAGTGACAGGGGGCCCCACTCCTACAATGAGCAGTTCTTC.